This TCR beta chain emerged from a study of T cell responses to AZD1222 COVID-19 vaccine. On this clone itself: Its antigen remains unidentified.

Germline CDR1 reads SGDLS; CDR2 reads YYNGEE. This CDR3 contains 18 residues. The V and J ends lost 0 bases and 5 bases, in that order; junction bases with no gene match: 11. Study-wide points: Unmutated variant regions are reportedly the target of nearly half of TCRs that are spike-specific. Rises in breadth and depth of Spike-specific TCRs came after two AZD1222 doses. Donors were mostly white British, more females; clonal diversity possibly underestimated.

Generated by immunoSEQ multiplex PCR, the TCRdb table keeps only in-frame clones and is missing some. This table holds some 150,000 clones, 75% to 90% found once. This clonotype was sampled from an adult who had recovered from COVID-19. The material sequenced was peripheral blood, taken after recovery from COVID-19. The J gene is TRBJ2-5, the V gene TRBV9; 12 nucleotides align to TRBD2. The CDR3 protein is CASSVDQDLAGGRETQYF. CDR3 DNA sequence: TGTGCCAGCAGCGTAGATCAGGACCTAGCGGGAGGGCGGGAGACCCAGTACTTC. The whole variable domain, remainder taken from reference TRBV9 and TRBJ2-5, is DSGVTQTPKHLITATGQRVTLRCSPRSGDLSVYWYQQSLDQGLQFLIQYYNGEERAKGNILERFSAQQFPDLHSELNLSSLELGDSALYFCASSVDQDLAGGRETQYFGPGTRLLVL.